The 31 T cell receptor beta chains given below trace back to one sample, sequenced in a study of radiotherapy plus CTLA-4 blockade in lung cancer. The protocol was immunoSEQ multiplex PCR, while the TCRdb copy is restricted to in-frame clones and leaves out a portion. The repertoire holds roughly 90,000 clones, with over 70% as singletons. This specimen consisted of peripheral blood, obtained from a patient treated with radiotherapy plus ipilimumab. These TCRs come from a human donor with non-small cell lung cancer who had a partial response to radiotherapy plus ipilimumab. Some clones in this sample may be carry-over from other donors' samples.

The chain links TRBV7-9 to TRBJ2-3; a possible D gene is TRBD2 (6 bases). This CDR3 comprises 15 residues. Per germline, CDR1 SEHNR and CDR2 FQNEAQ (reference sequence). V lost 9 bases and J 4 bases, leaving 20 bases between the germline ends. The CDR3 spells CARPGEPGAADTQYF. CDR3 sequence (DNA): TGTGCCAGACCCGGAGAACCGGGAGCGGCAGATACGCAGTATTTT.

This chain connects TRBV2 to TRBJ1-2; the D gene is possibly TRBD1 (5 bases). Trimming pared 3 bases from V and 3 bases from J, leaving 23 bases between. Per germline, CDR1 SNHLY and CDR2 FYNNEI. This CDR3 has 18 residues. CDR3 in amino acids: CASSDPIKTALRYYGYTF. Written as DNA, the CDR3 is TGTGCCAGCAGTGACCCTATTAAGACAGCCCTAAGGTACTATGGCTACACCTTC. The full variable domain, completed using reference TRBV2 and TRBJ1-2, is EPEVTQTPSHQVTQMGQEVILRCVPISNHLYFYWYRQILGQKVEFLVSFYNNEISEKSEIFDDQFSVERPDGSNFTLKIRSTKLEDSAMYFCASSDPIKTALRYYGYTFGSGTRLTVV.

The rearrangement joins TRBV12-5 to TRBJ2-2; the D is unclear. Germline loops: CDR1 LGHNT, CDR2 FRNRAP. The CDR3 is 14 residues long. V was pared by 9 bases and J by 4 bases, with 15 bases between. The CDR3 bases are TGTGCTAGCTCTTATCCTAATCCCACCGGGGAGCTGTTTTTT. Amino acid sequence: CASSYPNPTGELFF.

The chain has TRBV7-8 and TRBJ1-1; no definite D call. The germline CDR1 and CDR2 sequences are SGHVS and FQNEAQ. Between the trimmed V and J ends, which lost 3 bases and 2 bases, there was a span of 7 bases. The CDR3 covers 13 residues. This chain's CDR3 is CASSFNGNTEAFF. CDR3 DNA sequence: TGTGCCAGCAGCTTCAATGGCAACACTGAAGCTTTCTTT. The full variable domain, rest sourced from reference TRBV7-8 and TRBJ1-1, is GAGVSQSPRYKVAKRGQDVALRCDPISGHVSLFWYQQALGQGPEFLTYFQNEAQLDKSGLPSDRFFAERPEGSVSTLKIQRTQQEDSAVYLCASSFNGNTEAFFGQGTRLTVV.

The sample holds one count of this clone. The rearrangement joins TRBV6-5 to TRBJ1-1; tentatively, D is TRBD1 (5 bases). The CDR3 extends over 12 amino acids. Per the germline V gene, CDR1 is MNHEY and CDR2 is SVGAGI. Trimming took 4 bases from V and 5 from J, leaving 8 bases between them. This CDR3 reads CASSWEGTEAFF. In DNA, the CDR3 is TGTGCCAGCAGTTGGGAGGGGACTGAAGCTTTCTTT.

The rearrangement joins TRBV19 to TRBJ2-7, with D possibly matching TRBD2 (7 bases). The ends were cut back, 5 bases at V and 4 bases at J, with 18 bases in the middle. The CDR3 runs 15 residues. Germline CDR1 is LNHDA and CDR2 is SQIVND (reference sequence). The DNA of the CDR3 is TGTGCCAGTAGTCCACCCTATCGGGGGGCTTACGAGCAGTACTTC. Its protein is CASSPPYRGAYEQYF.

This chain links TRBV28 with TRBJ1-1; TRBD1 agrees at 8 bases. The V and J ends lost 7 bases and 1 base, in that order; junction bases with no gene match: 8. CDR1 and CDR2 from the germline V gene are MDHEN and SYDVKM. The CDR3 covers 15 residues. The CDR3 DNA sequence: TGTGCCAGCAACAACCAGGGGGCGGGGAACACTGAAGCTTTCTTT. It encodes CASNNQGAGNTEAFF.

The genes are TRBV5-1 and TRBJ2-2; 7 nucleotides align to TRBD1. The CDR3 loop spans 15 amino acids. V dropped 4 bases and J dropped 0; count of bases not matched to a gene: 3. Germline V CDR1 and CDR2: SGHRS, YFSETQ. CDR3 residues: CASSTGTANTGELFF. The CDR3 DNA reads as TGCGCCAGCAGCACCGGGACAGCGAACACCGGGGAGCTGTTTTTT.

This chain joins TRBV2 and TRBJ1-3; 7 bases are a match to TRBD1. The length of the CDR3 is 18 residues. The V segment lost 1 base and the J segment 0 bases; nucleotides outside the gene matches: 9. The germline V gene has CDR1 SNHLY and CDR2 FYNNEI. Here the CDR3 DNA reads TGTGCCAGCAGTGAAGGTCCCCCGGGGACAGTCTCTGGAAACACCATATATTTT. This gives the protein CASSEGPPGTVSGNTIYF.

The V gene is TRBV4-1, the J gene TRBJ2-5; 14 bases match TRBD2. The V gene's germline CDR1 is MGHRA and CDR2 YSYEKL. Trimming at V came to 4 bases and at J to 5 bases, leaving 9 bases not matched to a gene. The CDR3 totals 17 residues. The CDR3 is CASSRGTSGSGTETQYF. DNA of the CDR3: TGCGCCAGCAGCCGCGGGACTAGCGGGAGCGGGACGGAGACCCAGTACTTC.

This clone was counted a few times. The chain is built from TRBV7-2 and TRBJ2-2; possible D gene TRBD1, 6 bases. The CDR3 consists of 16 residues. V was trimmed by 4 bases and J by 1 base, leaving 13 bases between them. Per the germline V gene, CDR1 is SGHTA and CDR2 is FQGNSA. CDR3 bases: TGTGCCAGCAGCTCTAGGACAGCTATGAACACCGGGGAGCTGTTTTTT. Protein sequence: CASSSRTAMNTGELFF.

This sequence joins TRBV6-5 and TRBJ2-7; TRBD1 matches at 7 bases. The CDR3 has 14 residues. Trimming took 6 bases from V and 6 from J; bases not matched to a gene: 11. Germline assignment: CDR1 MNHEY and CDR2 SVGAGI. CDR3 region: CASSKLRDSSEQYF. CDR3 DNA sequence: TGTGCCAGCAGCAAACTACGGGACAGCTCCGAGCAGTACTTC.

By sample share, this clone is medium-sized. The V call is TRBV6-4, the J call TRBJ2-1; 9 bases line up with TRBD2. The CDR3 is made up of 15 amino acids. In germline, CDR1 is MRHNA, CDR2 SNTAGT. The trim removed 4 bases at V and 2 bases at J, leaving 3 bases unmatched. The CDR3: CASSVGGGAYNEQFF. DNA of the CDR3: TGTGCCAGCAGTGTAGGCGGGGGGGCCTACAATGAGCAGTTCTTC.

This rearrangement joins TRBV4-2 to TRBJ1-1; D unclear. The V end was cut by 3 bases, the J end by 2 bases, with 13 bases between. The germline V gene has CDR1 LGHNA and CDR2 YNFKEQ. The CDR3 consists of 15 residues. CDR3 residues: CASSQTKNLNTEAFF. The CDR3 nucleotides read TGTGCCAGCAGCCAGACTAAAAACCTAAACACTGAAGCTTTCTTT.

This sequence joins TRBV21-1 and TRBJ2-7; the DNA was not used to check the table's D call, TRBD2. TRBV21-1 is a pseudogene locus. This CDR3 comprises 17 residues. The CDR3 protein is CASSLPPLADFSYEQYF. Written as DNA, the CDR3 is TGTGCCAGCAGCCTCCCCCCACTAGCGGACTTCTCCTACGAGCAGTACTTC.

Of note for this clone: Its ends do not fully match the called genes, so a read error is possible. In nucleotides, the CDR3 is TGTGCCGGCTCACCCGACCACCAGAGTAGCGGGAGAGGGACCCAGTACTTC. Its translation: CAGSPDHQSSGRGTQYF. This rearrangement joins TRBV18 to TRBJ2-5; 9 bases are a match to TRBD2. Germline V gene sequence: CDR1 KGHSH, CDR2 LQKENI. This CDR3 is built from 17 residues.

This clone has just one count. This sequence joins TRBV5-4 and TRBJ2-3; the match to TRBD2 covers 7 bases. V lost 0 bases and J lost 2; bases outside the gene matches: 3. CDR3 length equals 15 residues. Germline V CDR1 and CDR2: SGHNT, YYREEE (reference sequence). Written as DNA, the CDR3 is TGTGCCAGCAGCTTGGAGCTAGCGGCCACAGATACGCAGTATTTT. It translates to CASSLELAATDTQYF.

This clone was observed a few times. The chain carries TRBV18 and TRBJ2-3; D is ambiguous. Trimming took 4 bases from V and 1 from J, leaving 9 bases between them. This CDR3 is 14 amino acids long. Germline V gene data show CDR1 as KGHSH and CDR2 as LQKENI. CDR3 bases: TGTGCCAGCTCACATAGAGAGGGCACAGATACGCAGTATTTT. Translation gives CASSHREGTDTQYF.

V gene TRBV9 combines with J gene TRBJ2-5, with TRBD2 identical over 8 bases. The J call is in doubt because the DNA end fits TRBJ2-7 better. Looked up from germline, CDR1 is SGDLS and CDR2 is YYNGEE. The CDR3 runs to 21 residues. The CDR3 DNA is TGTGCCAGCAGCGTGGTCCGCGTAGCATTTTTGTTAAGCGGGAGTTTTTACGAGCAGTACTTC. This codes for CASSVVRVAFLLSGSFYEQYF.

The chain couples TRBV7-2 to TRBJ1-1; D is undetermined. CDR1 is SGHTA and CDR2 is FQGNSA in the germline V gene. V was clipped by 1 base and J by 8 bases, with 8 bases between them. The CDR3 is made up of 12 amino acids. The CDR3 region has the DNA TGTGCCAGCAGCTTAGTTGGGAGGGAAGCTTTCTTT. It codes for CASSLVGREAFF.

As DNA, the CDR3 is TGCAGCGGCTGGGCGGGGGGCAGGGAGACCCAGTACTTC. It codes for CSGWAGGRETQYF. J is TRBJ2-5 and V is TRBV29-1; 8 positions agree with TRBD2. Germline CDR1 and CDR2: SQVTM and ANQGSEA. The CDR3 is 13 amino acids. J lost 5 bases, V lost 7 bases, and 9 bases had no gene match.

The J gene is TRBJ1-5, the V gene TRBV29-1; 7 positions match TRBD1. Germline V gene data show CDR1 as SQVTM and CDR2 as ANQGSEA. Trimming at V came to 4 bases and at J to 4 bases, leaving 4 bases not matched to a gene. The CDR3 is 13 amino acids. The CDR3 here is CSVGDSQNQPQHF. The DNA for the CDR3 is TGCAGCGTTGGGGACAGCCAAAATCAGCCCCAGCATTTT.

A single count supports this clone. The chain is built from TRBV6-5 and TRBJ1-2, with TRBD1 matching 8 bases. This CDR3 is built from 13 residues. Germline V CDR1 and CDR2: MNHEY, SVGAGI. Trimming at V came to 0 bases and at J to 13 bases, leaving 7 bases not matched to a gene. The CDR3 sequence: CASSYSGTGLFTF. CDR3 sequence (DNA): TGTGCCAGCAGTTACTCCGGGACAGGCCTTTTCACCTTC.

The chain carries TRBV7-9 and TRBJ1-1; 7 nucleotides agree with TRBD1. J gave up 1 base and V 3 bases, and 5 bases lay outside the gene matches. The CDR3 is 15 amino acids. Germline V CDR1 and CDR2: SEHNR, FQNEAQ (reference sequence). The CDR3 loop is CASSFSGTANTEAFF. The CDR3 DNA follows: TGTGCCAGCAGCTTCTCCGGGACAGCGAACACTGAAGCTTTCTTT.

The rearrangement links TRBV4-2 to TRBJ1-1; D may be TRBD1 (5 bases). V lost 0 bases to trimming and J lost 4 bases, with 12 bases between them. Germline V lookup: CDR1 LGHNA, CDR2 YNFKEQ. The CDR3 has 15 amino acids. CDR3 amino acids: CASSQEKGRGTEAFF. The CDR3 nucleotides are TGTGCCAGCAGCCAAGAGAAGGGGAGGGGCACTGAAGCTTTCTTT.

The rearrangement uses TRBV14 and TRBJ2-1, with D possibly being TRBD1 (5 bases). Germline CDR1 reads SGHDN; CDR2 reads FVKESK. V was trimmed by 2 bases and J by 15 bases, leaving 17 bases between them. The CDR3 has 13 residues. The CDR3: CASSQIDSTSWFF. CDR3 nucleotide sequence: TGTGCCAGCAGCCAAATCGACAGTACCTCATGGTTCTTC.

The count of this clone is one. The chain carries TRBV5-4 and TRBJ1-2, with D tentatively TRBD1 (6 bases). Deletions cut 3 bases from V and 3 bases from J, with 9 bases between. The germline CDR1 and CDR2 sequences are SGHNT and YYREEE (reference sequence). The CDR3 is 13 amino acids. In DNA form, the CDR3 reads TGTGCCAGCAGCTCCGGGGGGCACTATGGCTACACCTTC. It codes for CASSSGGHYGYTF.

CDR3 bases: TGTGCCAGCAGCCAGGACAGGGTCCAGCCCCAGCATTTT. It yields the protein CASSQDRVQPQHF. The chain joins TRBV6-1 to TRBJ1-5; TRBD1 matches 8 bases. CDR3 size: 13 residues. V shed 6 bases and J 7 bases; nucleotides not matched to a gene: 5. Germline V lookup: CDR1 MNHNS, CDR2 SASEGT.

The rearrangement links TRBV20-1 to TRBJ1-1, with D maybe TRBD1 (5 bases). Germline V lookup: CDR1 DFQATT, CDR2 SNEGSKA (reference sequence). The CDR3 extends over 11 amino acids. Deletions cut 5 bases from V and 3 bases from J, with 7 bases between. CDR3 residues: CSAGRDTEAFF. The CDR3 DNA sequence: TGCAGTGCTGGCAGGGACACTGAAGCTTTCTTT.

V usage is TRBV6-1 and J usage is TRBJ2-7, with D tentatively TRBD1 (6 bases). The germline CDR1 and CDR2 sequences are MNHNS and SASEGT. The ends were cut back, 5 bases at V and 3 bases at J, with 8 bases in the middle. The CDR3 sequence is 12 residues long. Here the CDR3 reads CASSRDNYEQYF. DNA for the CDR3: TGTGCCAGCAGTAGGGACAACTACGAGCAGTACTTC.

The chain links TRBV7-2 to TRBJ2-5; D is perhaps TRBD1 (5 bases). This CDR3 spans 14 amino acids. Germline V gene sequence: CDR1 SGHTA, CDR2 FQGNSA. Trimming removed 5 bases at V and 5 bases at J, with 15 bases between. This CDR3 reads CASSLGDSRETQYF. CDR3 bases: TGTGCCAGCAGCCTGGGCGACAGTAGGGAGACCCAGTACTTC.